Detailed here is one T cell receptor beta chain. Some clones are missing from TCRdb's copy, which holds only in-frame ones; the method was immunoSEQ multiplex PCR. The sample includes 120,000 to 150,000 clones, about 89% of them seen just once. The data were taken from a study of T cell responses to AZD1222 COVID-19 vaccine. The CDR3 totals 14 residues. Trimming took 6 bases from V and 0 from J, leaving 12 bases between them. CDR1 and CDR2 (germline): SGHTS, YDEGEE. The receptor's source is an adult in good health. The sample consisted of peripheral blood, taken on day 0 of MenACWY control vaccination. The chain combines TRBV5-8 with TRBJ1-1; no reliable D call. The CDR3 sequence: CASNPGDMNTEAFF. The CDR3 DNA is TGTGCCAGCAACCCCGGAGACATGAACACTGAAGCTTTCTTT.